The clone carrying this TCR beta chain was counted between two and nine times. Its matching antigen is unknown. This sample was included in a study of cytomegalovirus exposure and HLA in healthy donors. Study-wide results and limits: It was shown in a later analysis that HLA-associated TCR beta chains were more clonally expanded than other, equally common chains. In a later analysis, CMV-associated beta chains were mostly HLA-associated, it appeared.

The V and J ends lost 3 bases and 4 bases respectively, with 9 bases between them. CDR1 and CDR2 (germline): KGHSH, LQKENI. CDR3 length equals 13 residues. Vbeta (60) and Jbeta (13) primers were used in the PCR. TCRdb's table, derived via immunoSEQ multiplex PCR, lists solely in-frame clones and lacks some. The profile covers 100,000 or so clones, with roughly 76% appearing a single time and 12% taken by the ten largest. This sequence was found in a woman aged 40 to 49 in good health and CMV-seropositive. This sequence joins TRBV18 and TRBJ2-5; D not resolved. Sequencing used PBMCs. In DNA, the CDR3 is TGTGCCAGCTCACCCGCGGCTACAGAGACCCAGTACTTC. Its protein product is CASSPAATETQYF.